These T cell receptor beta chains were read from a single sample in a study of Ad26.COV2.S vaccination and SARS-CoV-2 variants. This table comes from immunoSEQ multiplex PCR, and its TCRdb copy is limited to in-frame clones, with some not included. Found here are some 270,000 clones, approximately 90% of them singletons; the top ten hold 2.9%. The material was peripheral blood, obtained in a trial of Ad26.COV2.S vaccine versus placebo. Receptor source: a person aged 18 to 59 who received the Ad26.COV2.S COVID-19 vaccine or a placebo. Each CDR3 is given with its conserved first and last residue. A D gene is named only where the DNA matches it firmly. Expanded clones get a size class; other rows say once, few or many, or leave the size out.

clone size	D gene	V gene	J gene	CDR3 protein	CDR3 DNA
.	.	TRBV7-2	TRBJ1-2	CASSSRDLFF	TGTGCCAGCAGCTCCCGGGACCTCTTCTTC
.	.	TRBV15	TRBJ2-1	CATSRPDREQFF	TGTGCCACCAGCAGACCCGACCGAGAGCAGTTCTTC
.	TRBD1	TRBV9	TRBJ1-3	CASSARQTGGTGNTIYF	TGTGCCAGCAGCGCAAGACAAACAGGGGGCACTGGAAACACCATATATTTT
.	.	TRBV11-2	TRBJ2-3	CASSLGPRELDTQYF	TGTGCCAGCAGCTTAGGCCCCCGGGAGTTAGATACGCAGTATTTT
.	.	TRBV9	TRBJ1-6	CASSVATASPLHF	TGTGCCAGCAGCGTAGCCACAGCCTCACCCCTCCACTTT
.	.	TRBV4-1	TRBJ2-5	CASSQDYGSSQETQYF	TGCGCCAGCAGCCAAGATTATGGCAGCTCCCAAGAGACCCAGTACTTC
.	.	TRBV18	TRBJ1-2	CASSPVPGYTF	TGTGCCAGCTCACCGGTCCCTGGCTACACCTTC
once	.	TRBV9	TRBJ1-2	CASSHVGEGLYGYTF	TGTGCCAGCAGTCACGTCGGGGAGGGCCTCTATGGCTACACCTTC
.	.	TRBV5-1	TRBJ2-3	CASSLTQSASTDTQYF	TGCGCCAGCAGCTTGACACAGAGCGCTAGCACAGATACGCAGTATTTT
.	.	TRBV6-5	TRBJ1-5	CASSPGSTLHF	TGTGCCAGCAGTCCCGGGTCGACCTTGCATTTT
.	TRBD2	TRBV19	TRBJ2-2	CASSFNRVRLAGVSGELFF	TGTGCCAGTAGTTTCAACCGAGTTCGACTAGCGGGAGTGTCCGGGGAGCTGTTTTTT
.	.	TRBV12-3/TRBV12-4	TRBJ2-1	CASGPLHEQFF	TGTGCCAGCGGGCCTTTGCATGAGCAGTTCTTC
.	.	TRBV9	TRBJ2-2	CASSWGTTNTGELFF	TGTGCCAGCAGTTGGGGGACAACGAACACCGGGGAGCTGTTTTTT
.	.	TRBV30	TRBJ2-3	CAWSVETVRTDTQYF	TGTGCCTGGAGTGTCGAGACCGTCCGGACGGATACGCAGTATTTT
.	.	TRBV7-9	TRBJ2-1	CASSLTVDEQFF	TGTGCCAGCAGCCTAACAGTCGATGAGCAGTTCTTC
.	.	TRBV5-1	TRBJ1-5	CASSPEGFMSQPQHF	TGCGCCAGCAGCCCCGAGGGGTTTATGAGTCAGCCCCAGCATTTT
.	TRBD2	TRBV19	TRBJ2-3	CASSMIGGGTDTQYF	TGTGCCAGTAGTATGATCGGGGGGGGTACAGATACGCAGTATTTT
.	.	TRBV7-2	TRBJ1-1	CASALGTEAFF	TGTGCCTCCGCCCTTGGGACTGAAGCTTTCTTT
.	.	TRBV18	TRBJ1-4	CASSPGGASNEKLFF	TGTGCCAGCTCACCAGGAGGGGCGTCTAATGAAAAACTGTTTTTT
.	.	TRBV19	TRBJ2-5	CASSIAPGEVQETQYF	TGTGCCAGTAGTATAGCCCCAGGGGAAGTCCAAGAGACCCAGTACTTC
.	TRBD2	TRBV19	TRBJ2-6	CASSIPGGSGANVLTF	TGTGCCAGTAGTATACCGGGGGGCTCTGGGGCCAACGTCCTGACTTTC
.	.	TRBV7-9	TRBJ2-3	CASSPGGQGLDTQYF	TGTGCCAGCAGCCCCGGAGGTCAGGGGTTGGATACGCAGTATTTT
.	.	TRBV6-6	TRBJ2-6	CASTGANVLTF	TGTGCCAGCACAGGGGCCAACGTCCTGACTTTC
once	.	TRBV6-5	TRBJ1-2	CAGGDGYGYTF	TGTGCTGGGGGGGACGGGTATGGCTACACCTTC
once	.	TRBV27	TRBJ2-1	CASSPNTWAGEQFF	TGTGCCAGCAGTCCGAACACGTGGGCCGGTGAGCAGTTCTTC
.	TRBD2	TRBV18	TRBJ2-1	CASSPGTSGGNEQFF	TGTGCCAGCTCACCCGGGACTAGCGGGGGGAATGAGCAGTTCTTC
.	.	TRBV19	TRBJ1-1	CASSMMGMRAGAFF	TGTGCCAGTAGTATGATGGGGATGCGAGCGGGAGCTTTCTTT
.	.	TRBV6-5	TRBJ1-2	CASSETAPNYGYTF	TGTGCCAGCAGCGAGACAGCCCCTAACTATGGCTACACCTTC
.	TRBD2	TRBV7-8	TRBJ2-1	CASSLVRPASGNNEQFF	TGTGCCAGCAGCTTAGTGCGTCCGGCTAGCGGTAACAATGAGCAGTTCTTC
.	TRBD1	TRBV6-4	TRBJ1-1	CASSTGTGEAFF	TGTGCCAGCAGTACCGGGACAGGGGAAGCTTTCTTT
.	.	TRBV6-5	TRBJ2-5	CASSLWGLNQETQYF	TGTGCCAGCAGTTTGTGGGGACTTAACCAAGAGACCCAGTACTTC
.	.	TRBV20-1	TRBJ2-2	CSASVGGTSTGELFF	TGCAGTGCTAGTGTAGGGGGGACGTCGACCGGGGAGCTGTTTTTT
.	.	TRBV7-9	TRBJ2-1	CASAVDSNEQFF	TGTGCCAGCGCGGTTGATTCGAATGAGCAGTTCTTC
.	.	TRBV5-1	TRBJ2-5	CASSLNSQETQYF	TGCGCCAGCAGCTTGAACAGTCAAGAGACCCAGTACTTC
.	.	TRBV30	TRBJ1-3	CAWSPRWGFMRNTIYF	TGTGCCTGGAGTCCTAGGTGGGGATTCATGCGAAACACCATATATTTT
.	.	TRBV6-2/TRBV6-3	TRBJ2-5	CASSSEEQETQYF	TGTGCCAGCAGTTCAGAGGAACAAGAGACCCAGTACTTC
.	.	TRBV4-2	TRBJ1-2	CASSQDYSNANSYTF	TGTGCCAGCAGCCAAGATTATTCAAACGCGAATAGCTACACCTTC
.	.	TRBV2	TRBJ1-1	CASRHEGGYTEAFF	TGTGCCAGCAGACATGAGGGAGGGTACACTGAAGCTTTCTTT
.	.	TRBV10-3	TRBJ1-2	CAISAGIVSKLGYGYTF	TGTGCCATTTCCGCAGGGATCGTCTCGAAGTTAGGCTATGGCTACACCTTC